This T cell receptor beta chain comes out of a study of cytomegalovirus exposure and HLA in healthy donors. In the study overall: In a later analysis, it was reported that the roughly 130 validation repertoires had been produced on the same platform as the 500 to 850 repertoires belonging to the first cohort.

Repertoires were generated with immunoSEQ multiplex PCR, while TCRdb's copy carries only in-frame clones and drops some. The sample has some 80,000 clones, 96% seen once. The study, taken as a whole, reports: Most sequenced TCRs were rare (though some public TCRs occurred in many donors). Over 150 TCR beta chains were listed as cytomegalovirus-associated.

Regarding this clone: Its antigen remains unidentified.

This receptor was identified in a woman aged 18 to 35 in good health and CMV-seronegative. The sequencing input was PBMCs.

DNA for the CDR3: TGTGCCAGCAGCTTGACCCGGGGGGTTGGAAACACCATATATTTT. Translated, it gives CASSLTRGVGNTIYF. The chain couples TRBV13 to TRBJ1-3; tentatively, D is TRBD1 (5 bases). V dropped 3 bases and J dropped 3 bases, with 12 bases sitting between them. The CDR3 totals 15 residues. Germline V gives CDR1 PRHDT, CDR2 FYEKMQ (reference sequence).